This entry lists 9 T cell receptor beta chains sequenced from one sample in a study of blood T cell repertoires in COVID-19 (dated by TCRdb to 2020 to 2022). Library preparation employed the immunoSEQ multiplex PCR assay. Drawn from immuneACCESS, this table holds only the in-frame rearrangements with V and J called that TCRdb kept. Clones are partly lost; checked studies trace under half to an unresolved V gene and leave the rest unexplained. The sample table holds nearly 350,000 clones, of which 80% to 90% were seen once. The top ten constitute roughly 6% of the sample. Sequences were obtained from peripheral blood. Receptors were obtained from a woman aged 45-60 years with COVID-19, enrolled during active disease.

This chain links TRBV2 with TRBJ1-1; weak D call: TRBD1 (5 bases). V lost 4 bases, J lost 4 bases, and 13 bases lay in between. This CDR3 is 14 amino acids long. The germline V gene has CDR1 SNHLY and CDR2 FYNNEI. CDR3 in amino acids: CASSVAGLGTEAFF. The CDR3 bases are TGTGCCAGCAGTGTGGCAGGGTTGGGCACTGAAGCTTTCTTT.

J is TRBJ1-2 and V is TRBV5-4, with 7 nucleotides matching TRBD1. This CDR3 has 15 residues. Germline trimming cut 4 bases from V and 0 bases from J; bases unmatched to any gene: 6. Germline V gene sequence: CDR1 SGHNT, CDR2 YYREEE (reference sequence). Written as DNA, the CDR3 is TGTGCCAGCAGCGCAGGGACAGTCCCTAACTATGGCTACACCTTC. Amino acids: CASSAGTVPNYGYTF.

The V and J genes are TRBV6-5 and TRBJ1-6; D is unclear. V was pared by 5 bases and J by 7 bases, with 15 bases between. This CDR3 has 15 residues. Germline assignment: CDR1 MNHEY and CDR2 SVGAGI. The chain's CDR3 is CASSLEAGLNSPLHF. DNA of the CDR3: TGTGCCAGCAGTCTCGAAGCCGGGTTGAATTCACCCCTCCACTTT.

This rearrangement joins TRBV11-2 to TRBJ1-5, with D possibly matching TRBD1 (5 bases). The CDR3 extends over 15 amino acids. Germline assignment: CDR1 SGHAT and CDR2 FQNNGV. Trimming removed 6 bases at V and 0 bases at J, with 12 bases between. CDR3 in DNA: TGTGCCAGCAGTTTCAGTGGGGCTAGCAATCAGCCCCAGCATTTT. This gives the protein CASSFSGASNQPQHF.

This clone was seen a handful of times. The J gene is TRBJ1-2, the V gene TRBV6-4; 10 bases fit TRBD1. V lost 3 bases to trimming and J lost 8 bases; unmatched junction nucleotides: 9. The CDR3 has 15 amino acids. CDR1 is MRHNA, CDR2 SNTAGT, per germline. The CDR3 DNA reads TGTGCCAGCAGTGAGACGACAGGGGGCTCTTCAGGCTACACCTTC. This translates into CASSETTGGSSGYTF.

J is TRBJ2-1 and V is TRBV15; 9 bases match TRBD2. Looked up from germline, CDR1 is LNHNV and CDR2 is YYDKDF (reference sequence). V gave up 1 base and J gave up 0 bases; unmatched junction bases: 7. There are 18 residues in the CDR3. CDR3 loop: CATSRGQLAGFSYNEQFF. Written as DNA, the CDR3 is TGTGCCACCAGCAGAGGACAGCTAGCGGGGTTCTCCTACAATGAGCAGTTCTTC.

The rearrangement links TRBV27 to TRBJ2-1, with 9 bases identical to TRBD2. Germline-derived CDR1 and CDR2 are MNHEY and SMNVEV (reference sequence). The CDR3 sequence is 15 residues long. With 6 bases clipped from V and 8 bases from J, the junction kept 11 bases outside the gene matches. The CDR3 sequence is CASSRPGGRADEQFF. For the CDR3, the DNA is TGTGCCAGCAGCCGACCTGGCGGGAGGGCCGATGAGCAGTTCTTC.

The chain carries TRBV14 and TRBJ2-7; 7 bases are a match to TRBD2. The CDR3 is made up of 15 amino acids. Per germline, CDR1 SGHDN and CDR2 FVKESK. Trimming at V came to 1 base and at J to 5 bases, leaving 8 bases not matched to a gene. CDR3: CASSQGGGLVHEQYF. The CDR3 DNA reads TGTGCCAGCAGCCAAGGGGGAGGGTTGGTCCACGAGCAGTACTTC.

With regard to this clone: The sample holds other DNA sequences that translate to the same CDR3. The chain links TRBV3-1 (or the pseudogene TRBV3-2) to TRBJ2-3, with 9 bases identical to TRBD1. The CDR3 runs 15 residues. Germline lookup yields CDR1 LGHDT and CDR2 YNNKEL (reference sequence). With V trimmed by 6 bases and J by 3 bases, 7 bases remained unmatched. The DNA of the CDR3 is TGTGCCAGCAGTTTACCGGGACAGGGAACAGATACGCAGTATTTT. Residues: CASSLPGQGTDTQYF.